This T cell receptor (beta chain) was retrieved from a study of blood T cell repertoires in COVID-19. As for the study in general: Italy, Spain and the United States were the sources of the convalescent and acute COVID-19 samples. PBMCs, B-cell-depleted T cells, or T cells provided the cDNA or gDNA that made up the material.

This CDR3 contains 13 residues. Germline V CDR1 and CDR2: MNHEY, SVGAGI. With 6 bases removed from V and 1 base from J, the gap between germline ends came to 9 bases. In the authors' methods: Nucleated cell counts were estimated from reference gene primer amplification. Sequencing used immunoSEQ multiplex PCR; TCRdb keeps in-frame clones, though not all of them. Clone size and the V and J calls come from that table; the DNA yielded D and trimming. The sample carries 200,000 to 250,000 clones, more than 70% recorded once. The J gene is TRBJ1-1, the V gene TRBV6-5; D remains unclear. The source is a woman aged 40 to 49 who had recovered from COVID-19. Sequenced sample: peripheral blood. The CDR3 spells CASRLNRNTEAFF. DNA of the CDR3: TGTGCCAGCAGGCTAAACAGGAACACTGAAGCTTTCTTT.